These 20 T cell receptor beta chains originate from one sample sequenced in a study of blood T cell repertoires in COVID-19. Repertoires were generated with immunoSEQ multiplex PCR, while TCRdb's copy carries only in-frame clones and drops some. This table holds 300,000 to 350,000 clones, approximately 91% found once. The sequenced sample consisted of PBMCs or T cells enriched from blood (not recorded which). All receptors come from a woman aged 25 to 45 who had been exposed to COVID-19.

This clone was seen just once. V gene TRBV19 combines with J gene TRBJ1-5; D is undetermined. Trimming removed 0 bases from V and 0 bases from J, with 15 bases in between. Germline values: CDR1 LNHDA, CDR2 SQIVND (reference sequence). The CDR3 consists of 18 residues. This CDR3 is CASSIDPREQNSNQPQHF. As DNA, the CDR3 is TGTGCCAGTAGTATAGATCCGAGGGAACAAAATAGCAATCAGCCCCAGCATTTT.

V usage is TRBV7-2 and J usage is TRBJ1-5; the match to TRBD1 covers 8 bases. The CDR3 has 14 amino acids. Germline-derived CDR1 and CDR2 are SGHTA and FQGNSA. J was trimmed by 7 bases and V by 2 bases; bases with no gene match: 4. The CDR3 reads CASSLSSGGQPQHF. The CDR3 bases are TGTGCCAGCAGCTTATCATCAGGGGGCCAGCCCCAGCATTTT.

In its sample, this clone was seen a few times. The rearrangement links TRBV5-4 to TRBJ2-7, with a tentative D call TRBD2 (6 bases). This CDR3 has 11 amino acids. CDR1 and CDR2 (germline): SGHNT, YYREEE (reference sequence). Trimming shortened V by 4 bases and J by 6 bases, and 8 bases separated the two germline ends. CDR3 region: CASSRAGEQYF. Written as DNA, the CDR3 is TGTGCCAGCAGCCGAGCGGGCGAGCAGTACTTC.

The chain recombines TRBV29-1 with TRBJ1-4; 8 bases are a match to TRBD1. Germline assignment: CDR1 SQVTM and CDR2 ANQGSEA. The CDR3 runs 13 residues. Trimming cost V 6 bases and J 6 bases; bases outside gene matches: 6. CDR3 nucleotide sequence: TGCAGCGTGTGGACAGGGCTTGATGAAAAACTGTTTTTT. Protein: CSVWTGLDEKLFF.

J is TRBJ2-1 and V is TRBV7-9, with D possibly TRBD1 on 6 matching bases. Between the trimmed V and J ends, which lost 4 bases and 0 bases, there was a span of 13 bases. CDR1 SEHNR and CDR2 FQNEAQ come from the germline V gene (reference sequence). The CDR3 loop spans 16 amino acids. The CDR3, as DNA: TGTGCCAGCAGCTCGGACGGGACAAGCTCCTACAATGAGCAGTTCTTC. The encoded protein is CASSSDGTSSYNEQFF.

The rearrangement links TRBV7-9 to TRBJ1-2; D uncertain. V lost 3 bases and J lost 4, with 15 bases in between. The CDR3 contains 15 residues. Germline V gene data show CDR1 as SEHNR and CDR2 as FQNEAQ (reference sequence). DNA for the CDR3: TGTGCCAGCAGCTTCGTAGGTGGAGGTAGCTATGGCTACACCTTC. Its translation is CASSFVGGGSYGYTF.

The chain is built from TRBV12-3 or TRBV12-4 and TRBJ1-5, with 8 positions matching TRBD1. The CDR3 runs 13 residues. The trim removed 7 bases at V and 6 bases at J, leaving 5 bases unmatched. This CDR3 is CASTSGGGQPQHF. The CDR3 nucleotides read TGTGCCAGCACCTCAGGGGGCGGTCAGCCCCAGCATTTT.

The chain recombines TRBV7-2 with TRBJ2-6; the match to TRBD2 covers 11 bases. The germline gives CDR1 SGHTA, CDR2 FQGNSA. Trimming cost V 1 base and J 2 bases; bases outside gene matches: 4. CDR3 length equals 18 residues. The CDR3 nucleotides read TGTGCCAGCAGCTTAGAGTTAGCGGGGGGGCCTGGGGCCAACGTCCTGACTTTC. Protein: CASSLELAGGPGANVLTF.

The J gene is TRBJ2-7, the V gene TRBV4-3, with 9 nucleotides matching TRBD1. V dropped 0 bases and J dropped 4; count of bases not matched to a gene: 7. The CDR3 has 16 amino acids. Germline V lookup: CDR1 LGHNA, CDR2 YSLEER. The CDR3 nucleotides read TGCGCCAGCAGCCAAGACATCGGGACAGGGAGGTACGAGCAGTACTTC. It translates to CASSQDIGTGRYEQYF.

This chain uses TRBV10-3 with TRBJ2-7; 7 nucleotides agree with TRBD1. CDR3 length: 16 amino acids. With 0 bases clipped from V and 0 bases from J, the junction kept 5 bases outside the gene matches. Germline lookup yields CDR1 ENHRY and CDR2 SYGVKD. The CDR3 nucleotides read TGTGCCATCAGTGAGTCAGGGGGCAGCCTCTCCTACGAGCAGTACTTC. This gives the protein CAISESGGSLSYEQYF.

This clone was seen just once. The chain combines TRBV4-3 with TRBJ1-6, with 7 bases that match TRBD1. The germline gives CDR1 LGHNA, CDR2 YSLEER. Trimming at V came to 1 base and at J to 3 bases, leaving 3 bases not matched to a gene. The CDR3 is 16 residues long. The CDR3 loop is CASSQVRQGYNSPLHF. The CDR3 DNA follows: TGCGCCAGCAGCCAAGTTCGACAGGGCTATAATTCACCCCTCCACTTT.

J is TRBJ1-6 and V is TRBV19; 12 bases map to TRBD1. This CDR3 comprises 16 residues. Germline V gene lookup returns CDR1 LNHDA and CDR2 SQIVND (reference sequence). Trimming at V came to 1 base and at J to 9 bases, leaving 4 bases not matched to a gene. CDR3 protein: CASSIGDRGRGSPLHF. For the CDR3, the DNA is TGTGCCAGTAGTATAGGGGACAGGGGGCGAGGTTCACCCCTCCACTTT.

V and J are TRBV19 and TRBJ1-6, with D perhaps TRBD1 (5 bases). Germline V gene sequence: CDR1 LNHDA, CDR2 SQIVND (reference sequence). The CDR3 sequence is 13 residues long. V lost 7 bases and J 7 bases, leaving 11 bases between the germline ends. For the CDR3, the DNA is TGTGCCAGTACAGGGCTTACAAATTCACCCCTCCACTTT. It specifies CASTGLTNSPLHF.

This clone was seen just once. CDR3: CASSQAEVGYEQYF. The CDR3 coding sequence is TGCGCCAGCAGCCAAGCGGAGGTGGGCTACGAGCAGTACTTC. The chain carries TRBV4-1 and TRBJ2-7, with D possibly TRBD2 on 5 matching bases. Germline-derived CDR1 and CDR2 are MGHRA and YSYEKL. The CDR3 loop spans 14 amino acids. V lost 1 base and J 3 bases, leaving 10 bases between the germline ends.

The gene calls are TRBV7-8 and TRBJ2-1; TRBD2 matches 11 bases. Germline CDR1 is SGHVS and CDR2 is FQNEAQ. Germline trimming cut 5 bases from V and 2 bases from J; bases unmatched to any gene: 8. The CDR3 runs to 17 residues. CDR3 DNA sequence: TGTGCCAGCAGCCGACTTAGCGGGGGGGCACCCTACAATGAGCAGTTCTTC. Amino acids: CASSRLSGGAPYNEQFF.

Regarding this clone: At one boundary the junction diverges from the germline segment, which might be a read error. The CDR3 region has the DNA TGTGCCATCAGTCCCGACAGGGACACTGAAGCTTTCTTT. Its translation is CAISPDRDTEAFF. The V gene is TRBV6-5, the J gene TRBJ1-1, with 7 bases that match TRBD1. CDR3 length equals 13 residues. CDR1 and CDR2 (germline): MNHEY, SVGAGI.

The J gene is TRBJ2-7, the V gene TRBV14; D ambiguous. CDR1 is SGHDN, CDR2 FVKESK, per germline. V gave up 1 base and J gave up 3 bases, with 19 bases separating them. The CDR3 totals 17 residues. Here the CDR3 reads CASSQVPSKPRYYEQYF. The CDR3 bases are TGTGCCAGCAGCCAAGTTCCATCGAAACCCAGATACTACGAGCAGTACTTC.

This chain links TRBV2 with TRBJ1-1, with D perhaps TRBD1 (5 bases). V was cut by 5 bases and J by 1 base, with 11 bases left in between. Germline CDR1 SNHLY, CDR2 FYNNEI. CDR3 length: 14 amino acids. CDR3: CASSPGLRNTEAFF. The CDR3 coding sequence is TGTGCCAGCAGTCCGGGACTTCGGAACACTGAAGCTTTCTTT.

Here the CDR3 DNA reads TGTGCCAGCAGCCAAGACTTCAGGTTAACTGAAGCTTTCTTT. Amino acids: CASSQDFRLTEAFF. The chain has TRBV3-1 (or the pseudogene TRBV3-2) and TRBJ1-1; no firm D call. The CDR3 spans 14 residues. The ends were cut back, 0 bases at V and 5 bases at J, with 10 bases in the middle. Germline lookup yields CDR1 LGHDT and CDR2 YNNKEL (reference sequence).

The CDR3 loop is CASSQYAGYGYTF. The DNA of the CDR3 is TGTGCCAGCAGCCAATATGCAGGCTATGGCTACACCTTC. The chain employs TRBV14 and TRBJ1-2, with no clear D. Per germline, CDR1 SGHDN and CDR2 FVKESK. The CDR3 length is 13 residues. V lost 2 bases, J lost 4 bases, and 8 bases lay in between. Together with reference TRBV14 and TRBJ1-2, the CDR3 gives the full variable domain: EAGVTQFPSHSVIEKGQTVTLRCDPISGHDNLYWYRRVMGKEIKFLLHFVKESKQDESGMPNNRFLAERTGGTYSTLKVQPAELEDSGVYFCASSQYAGYGYTFGSGTRLTVV.